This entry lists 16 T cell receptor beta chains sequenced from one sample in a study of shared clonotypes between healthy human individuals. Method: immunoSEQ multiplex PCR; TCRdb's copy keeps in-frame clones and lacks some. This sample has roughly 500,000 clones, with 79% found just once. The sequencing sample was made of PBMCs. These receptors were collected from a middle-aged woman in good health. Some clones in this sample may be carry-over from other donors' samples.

The CDR3 here is CALLGNYNNEQFF. CDR3 DNA sequence: TGTGCTCTCCTTGGGAATTATAACAATGAGCAGTTCTTC. The chain uses TRBV2 and TRBJ2-1; D is uncertain. CDR3 length equals 13 residues. Germline loops: CDR1 SNHLY, CDR2 FYNNEI. Combining the CDR3 with reference TRBV2 and TRBJ2-1 gives the whole variable domain EPEVTQTPSHQVTQMGQEVILRCVPISNHLYFYWYRQILGQKVEFLVSFYNNEISEKSEIFDDQFSVERPDGSNFTLKIRSTKLEDSAMYFCALLGNYNNEQFFGPGTRLTVL.

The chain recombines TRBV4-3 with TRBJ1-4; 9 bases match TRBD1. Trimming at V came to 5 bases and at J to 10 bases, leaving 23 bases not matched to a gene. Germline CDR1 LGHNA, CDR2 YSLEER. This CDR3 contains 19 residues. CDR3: CASSERGYGTGRSAGKLFF. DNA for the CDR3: TGCGCCAGCAGCGAACGGGGATATGGGACAGGGCGTTCAGCCGGAAAACTGTTTTTT.

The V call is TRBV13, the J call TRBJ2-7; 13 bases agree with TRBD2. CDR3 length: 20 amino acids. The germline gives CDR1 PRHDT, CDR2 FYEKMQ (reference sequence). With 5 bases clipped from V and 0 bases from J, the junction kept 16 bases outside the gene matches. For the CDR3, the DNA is TGTGCCAGCAGCAACCCTGGGACTAGCGGGGACTGGGGTCGCTCCTACGAGCAGTACTTC. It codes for CASSNPGTSGDWGRSYEQYF.

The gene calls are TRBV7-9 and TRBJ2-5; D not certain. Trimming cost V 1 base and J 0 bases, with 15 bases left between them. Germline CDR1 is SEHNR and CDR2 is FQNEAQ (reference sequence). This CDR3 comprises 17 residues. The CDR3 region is CASSLDPGGANQETQYF. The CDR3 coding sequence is TGTGCCAGCAGCTTAGACCCCGGTGGAGCGAACCAAGAGACCCAGTACTTC. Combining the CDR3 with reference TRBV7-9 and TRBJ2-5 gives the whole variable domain DTGVSQNPRHKITKRGQNVTFRCDPISEHNRLYWYRQTLGQGPEFLTYFQNEAQLEKSRLLSDRFSAERPKGSFSTLEIQRTEQGDSAMYLCASSLDPGGANQETQYFGPGTRLLVL.

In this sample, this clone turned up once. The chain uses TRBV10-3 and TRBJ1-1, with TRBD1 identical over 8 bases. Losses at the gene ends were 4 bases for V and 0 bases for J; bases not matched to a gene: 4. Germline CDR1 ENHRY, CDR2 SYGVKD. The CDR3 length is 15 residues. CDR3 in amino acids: CAISATGALNTEAFF. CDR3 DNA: TGTGCCATCAGTGCGACAGGGGCTCTGAACACTGAAGCTTTCTTT.

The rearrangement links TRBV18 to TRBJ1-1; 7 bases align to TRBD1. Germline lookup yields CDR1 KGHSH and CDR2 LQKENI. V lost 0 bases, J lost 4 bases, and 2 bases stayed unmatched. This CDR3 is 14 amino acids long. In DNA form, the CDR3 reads TGTGCCAGCTCACCACCGACAGGGTTCACTGAAGCTTTCTTT. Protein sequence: CASSPPTGFTEAFF.

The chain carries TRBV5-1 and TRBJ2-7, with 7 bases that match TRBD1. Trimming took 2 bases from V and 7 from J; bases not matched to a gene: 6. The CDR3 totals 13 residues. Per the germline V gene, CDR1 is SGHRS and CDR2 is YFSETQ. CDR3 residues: CASSFRGIWEQYF. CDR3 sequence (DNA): TGCGCCAGCAGCTTCAGGGGGATTTGGGAGCAGTACTTC.

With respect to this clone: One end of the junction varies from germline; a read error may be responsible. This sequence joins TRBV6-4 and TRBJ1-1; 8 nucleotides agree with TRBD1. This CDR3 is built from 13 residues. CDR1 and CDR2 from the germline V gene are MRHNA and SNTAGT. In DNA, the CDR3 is TGTGCCAGCAGTTACTCCAGGGGGCGACCAGCTTTCTTT. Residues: CASSYSRGRPAFF.

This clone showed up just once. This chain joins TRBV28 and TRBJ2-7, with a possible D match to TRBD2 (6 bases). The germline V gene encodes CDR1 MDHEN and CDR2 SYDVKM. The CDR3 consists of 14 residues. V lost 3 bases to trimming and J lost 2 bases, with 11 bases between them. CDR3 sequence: CASSFGGPPYEQYF. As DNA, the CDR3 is TGTGCCAGCAGTTTTGGAGGGCCCCCCTACGAGCAGTACTTC.

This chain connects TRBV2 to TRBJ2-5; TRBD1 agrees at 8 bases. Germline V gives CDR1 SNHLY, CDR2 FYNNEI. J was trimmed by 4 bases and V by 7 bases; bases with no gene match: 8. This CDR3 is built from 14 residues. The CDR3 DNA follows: TGTGCCAGCACCTTCCTGACAGGGGTAGAGACCCAGTACTTC. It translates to CASTFLTGVETQYF. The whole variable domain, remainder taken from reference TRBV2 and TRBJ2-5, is EPEVTQTPSHQVTQMGQEVILRCVPISNHLYFYWYRQILGQKVEFLVSFYNNEISEKSEIFDDQFSVERPDGSNFTLKIRSTKLEDSAMYFCASTFLTGVETQYFGPGTRLLVL.

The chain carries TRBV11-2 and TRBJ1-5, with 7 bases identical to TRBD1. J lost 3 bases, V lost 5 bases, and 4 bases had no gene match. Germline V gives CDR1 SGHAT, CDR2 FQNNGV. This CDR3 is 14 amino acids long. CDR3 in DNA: TGTGCCAGCAGCGCCAGGGGGACCAATCAGCCCCAGCATTTT. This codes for CASSARGTNQPQHF.

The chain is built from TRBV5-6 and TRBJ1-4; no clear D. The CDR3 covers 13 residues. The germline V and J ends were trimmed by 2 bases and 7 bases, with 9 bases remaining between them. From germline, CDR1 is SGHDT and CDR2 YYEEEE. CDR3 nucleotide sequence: TGTGCCAGCAGCTTAGTAAGAAGTGAAAAACTGTTTTTT. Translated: CASSLVRSEKLFF. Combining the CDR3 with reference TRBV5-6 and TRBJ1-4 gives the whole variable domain DAGVTQSPTHLIKTRGQQVTLRCSPKSGHDTVSWYQQALGQGPQFIFQYYEEEERQRGNFPDRFSGHQFPNYSSELNVNALLLGDSALYLCASSLVRSEKLFFGSGTQLSVL.

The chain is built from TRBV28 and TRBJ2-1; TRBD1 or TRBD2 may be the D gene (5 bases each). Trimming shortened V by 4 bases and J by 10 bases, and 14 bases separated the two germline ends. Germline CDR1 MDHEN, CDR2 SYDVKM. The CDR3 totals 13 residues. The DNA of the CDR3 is TGTGCCAGCAGTTCCCTGGGACCAAGGGAGCAGTTCTTC. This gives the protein CASSSLGPREQFF.

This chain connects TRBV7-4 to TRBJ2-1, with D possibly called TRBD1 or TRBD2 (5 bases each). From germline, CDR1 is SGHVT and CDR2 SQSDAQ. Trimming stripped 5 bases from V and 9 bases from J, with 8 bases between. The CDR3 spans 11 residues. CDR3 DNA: TGTGCCAGCAGCCGGGACGGTGAGCAGTTCTTC. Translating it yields CASSRDGEQFF.

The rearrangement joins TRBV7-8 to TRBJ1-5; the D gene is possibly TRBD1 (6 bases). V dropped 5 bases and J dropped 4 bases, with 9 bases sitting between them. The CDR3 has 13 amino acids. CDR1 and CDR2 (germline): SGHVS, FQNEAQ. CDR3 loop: CASSRDTNQPQHF. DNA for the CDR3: TGTGCCAGCAGCCGGGACACAAATCAGCCCCAGCATTTT.

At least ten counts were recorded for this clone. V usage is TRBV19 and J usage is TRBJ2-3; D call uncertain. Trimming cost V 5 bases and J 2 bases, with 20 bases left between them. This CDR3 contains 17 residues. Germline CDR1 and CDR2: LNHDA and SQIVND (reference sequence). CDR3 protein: CASSAQGATWDTDTQYF. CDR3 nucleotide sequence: TGTGCCAGTAGTGCCCAAGGAGCCACCTGGGACACAGATACGCAGTATTTT.